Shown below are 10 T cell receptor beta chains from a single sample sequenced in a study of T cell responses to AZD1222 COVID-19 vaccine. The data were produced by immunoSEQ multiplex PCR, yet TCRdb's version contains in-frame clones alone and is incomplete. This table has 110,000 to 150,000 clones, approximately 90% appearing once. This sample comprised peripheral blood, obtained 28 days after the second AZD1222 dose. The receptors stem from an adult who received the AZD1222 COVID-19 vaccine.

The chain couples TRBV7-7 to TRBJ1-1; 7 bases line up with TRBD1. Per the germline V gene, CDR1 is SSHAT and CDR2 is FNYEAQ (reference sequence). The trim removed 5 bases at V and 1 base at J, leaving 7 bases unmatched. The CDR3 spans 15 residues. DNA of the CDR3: TGTGCCAGCAGCCCCAACAACAGGGGGAACACTGAAGCTTTCTTT. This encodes CASSPNNRGNTEAFF.

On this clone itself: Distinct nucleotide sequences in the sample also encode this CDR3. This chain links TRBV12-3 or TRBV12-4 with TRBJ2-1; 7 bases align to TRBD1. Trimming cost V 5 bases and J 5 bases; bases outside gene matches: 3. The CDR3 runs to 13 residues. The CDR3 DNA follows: TGTGCCAGCAGTCGGACAGGCAACAATGAGCAGTTCTTC. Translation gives CASSRTGNNEQFF.

CDR3 bases: TGTGCCACCAGCATTGGACAGGGGGCTGAAGCTTTCTTT. Protein: CATSIGQGAEAFF. The chain has TRBV15 and TRBJ1-1; 10 positions agree with TRBD1. Looked up from germline, CDR1 is LNHNV and CDR2 is YYDKDF (reference sequence). CDR3 length: 13 residues. Trimming removed 4 bases from V and 6 bases from J; junction bases left unmatched: 2. The whole variable domain, filled in from reference TRBV15 and TRBJ1-1, reads DAMVIQNPRYQVTQFGKPVTLSCSQTLNHNVMYWYQQKSSQAPKLLFHYYDKDFNNEADTPDNFQSRRPNTSFCFLDIRSPGLGDTAMYLCATSIGQGAEAFFGQGTRLTVV.

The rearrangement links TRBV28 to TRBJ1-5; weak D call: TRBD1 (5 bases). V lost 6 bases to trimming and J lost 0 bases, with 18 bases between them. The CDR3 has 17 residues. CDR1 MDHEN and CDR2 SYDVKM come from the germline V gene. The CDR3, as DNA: TGTGCCAGCAGCTCCTTAACTAGGGGTTTTAGCAATCAGCCCCAGCATTTT. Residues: CASSSLTRGFSNQPQHF.

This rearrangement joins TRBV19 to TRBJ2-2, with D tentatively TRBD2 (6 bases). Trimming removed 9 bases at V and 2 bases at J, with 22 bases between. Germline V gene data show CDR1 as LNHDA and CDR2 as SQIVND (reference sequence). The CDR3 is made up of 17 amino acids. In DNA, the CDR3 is TGTGCCAGCAGGCTCGGGAGTGGGGCCGTTAACACCGGGGAGCTGTTTTTT. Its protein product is CASRLGSGAVNTGELFF. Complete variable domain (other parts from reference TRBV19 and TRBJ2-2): DGGITQSPKYLFRKEGQNVTLSCEQNLNHDAMYWYRQDPGQGLRLIYYSQIVNDFQKGDIAEGYSVSREKKESFPLTVTSAQKNPTAFYLCASRLGSGAVNTGELFFGEGSRLTVL.

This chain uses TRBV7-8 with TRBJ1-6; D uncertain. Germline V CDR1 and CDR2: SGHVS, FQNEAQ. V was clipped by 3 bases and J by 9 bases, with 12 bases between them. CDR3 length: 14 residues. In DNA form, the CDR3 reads TGTGCCAGCAGCTTGGTCCTGGGCGGTTCACCCCTCCACTTT. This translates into CASSLVLGGSPLHF.

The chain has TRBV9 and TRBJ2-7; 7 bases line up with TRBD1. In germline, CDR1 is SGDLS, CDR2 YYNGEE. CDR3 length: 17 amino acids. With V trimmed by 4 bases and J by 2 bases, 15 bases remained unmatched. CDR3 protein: CASSFSPTSTGPYEQYF. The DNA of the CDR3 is TGTGCCAGCAGCTTCAGCCCGACCTCGACAGGGCCCTACGAGCAGTACTTC.

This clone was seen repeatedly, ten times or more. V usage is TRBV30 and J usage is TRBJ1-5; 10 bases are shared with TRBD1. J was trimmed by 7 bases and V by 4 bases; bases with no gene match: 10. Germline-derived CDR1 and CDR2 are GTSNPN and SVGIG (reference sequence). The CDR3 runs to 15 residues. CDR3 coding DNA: TGTGCCTGGAAAAGGCCAGACAGGGGGCTCCAGCCCCAGCATTTT. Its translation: CAWKRPDRGLQPQHF. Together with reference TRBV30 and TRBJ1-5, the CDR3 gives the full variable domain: SQTIHQWPATLVQPVGSPLSLECTVEGTSNPNLYWYRQAAGRGLQLLFYSVGIGQISSEVPQNLSASRPQDRQFILSSKKLLLSDSGFYLCAWKRPDRGLQPQHFGDGTRLSIL.

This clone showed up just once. CDR3 coding DNA: TGCGCCAGCAGCGTCGGGACAGGGAACACCGGGGAGCTGTTTTTT. This gives the protein CASSVGTGNTGELFF. J is TRBJ2-2 and V is TRBV5-1, with 8 positions matching TRBD1. Germline CDR1 and CDR2: SGHRS and YFSETQ. CDR3 length: 15 residues. The V segment lost 4 bases and the J segment 1 base; nucleotides outside the gene matches: 3.

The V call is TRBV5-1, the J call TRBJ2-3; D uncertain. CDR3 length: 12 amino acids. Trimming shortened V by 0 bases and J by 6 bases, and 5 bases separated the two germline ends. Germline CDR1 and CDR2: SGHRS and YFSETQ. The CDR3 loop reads CASSLGRDTQYF. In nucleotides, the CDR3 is TGCGCCAGCAGCTTGGGAAGGGATACGCAGTATTTT.